This T cell receptor (beta chain) appears in the sequencing data of a study of T cells in Graves' hyperthyroidism and ophthalmopathy. Study conclusions and caveats: Ophthalmopathy got predicted by the model a median about six months before its onset. Blood samples included most of the expanded thyroid clonotypes exceeding 0.001.

This clonotype was seen repeatedly, ten times or more. What it binds is unknown. TCR beta CDR3 region amplification was performed from RNA transcripts. The HTBI primer set drove a first-round RT-PCR of the TCR CDR3. Using its own MiXCR run on the multiplex PCR reads, TCRdb lists one record per CDR3 protein. The sample lists 300,000 to 450,000 distinct CDR3 sequences, around 18% occurring once. Each diagnosis drew on symptoms, thyroxine, TRAb, thyroid ultrasound and orbital computed tomography findings. The CDR3 extends over 14 amino acids. Trimming pared 1 base from V and 4 bases from J, leaving 10 bases between. In germline, CDR1 is SEHNR, CDR2 FQNEAQ (reference sequence).

The source material was blood. The V call is TRBV7-9, the J call TRBJ1-1; no reliable D call. The clonotype originates from a man aged 18 to 35 with Graves' ophthalmopathy. The CDR3 loop reads CASSLGPGATEAFF. CDR3 nucleotide sequence: TGTGCCAGCAGCTTAGGACCGGGTGCCACTGAAGCTTTCTTT.